This TCR beta chain was captured in a study of T cell responses to AZD1222 COVID-19 vaccine. Germline CDR1 and CDR2: SGHRS and YFSETQ. The V gene end was trimmed by 4 bases and the J gene end by 4 bases; junction bases not matched to a gene: 2. The CDR3 is made up of 13 amino acids. Method: immunoSEQ multiplex PCR; TCRdb's copy keeps in-frame clones and lacks some. Of about 100,000 clones in the sample, 75% to 95% were seen once. This receptor was obtained from an adult who received the AZD1222 COVID-19 vaccine. The V and J genes are TRBV5-1 and TRBJ1-5; 7 nucleotides match TRBD1. The sample in question was peripheral blood, obtained 28 days after the second AZD1222 dose. CDR3 bases: TGCGCCAGCAGCCAGGGGGTTAATCAGCCCCAGCATTTT. Translation gives CASSQGVNQPQHF.